Each of the 21 T cell receptor beta chains below was sequenced from the same sample in a study of T cells expressing NK-cell markers. TCRdb derives one entry per CDR3 protein from the 5' RACE reads, leaving out DNA. This table lists around 260,000 distinct CDR3 sequences. Sequencing was carried out using blood T cells: a sorted CD56 or NKG2C T cell subset, CD4+ or CD8+ T cells, or bulk PBMC T cells (not recorded which). Receptors originate from a woman between 18 and 70 years old in good health.

The chain links TRBV6-2 or TRBV6-3 to TRBJ2-7. This CDR3 is 11 amino acids long. CDR1 and CDR2 from the germline V gene are MNHEY and SVGEGT. CDR3 region: CASRSYYEQYF.

The chain carries TRBV10-3 and TRBJ1-5. This CDR3 has 16 amino acids. CDR1 is ENHRY and CDR2 is SYGVKD in the germline V gene. Here the CDR3 reads CAISPDGPSGNQPQHF.

CDR3 residues: CASSPAYQETQYF. The chain links TRBV18 to TRBJ2-5. The germline V gene encodes CDR1 KGHSH and CDR2 LQKENI. The length of the CDR3 is 13 residues.

This chain links TRBV20-1 with TRBJ2-6; TCRdb selects TRBD1, and the lack of DNA leaves this call unchecked. The CDR3 consists of 16 residues. CDR1 and CDR2 (germline): DFQATT, SNEGSKA (reference sequence). CDR3 sequence reads: CSASDSALSGANVLTF.

The V call is TRBV18, the J call TRBJ1-5; TCRdb lists TRBD1, though no DNA is available to test this call. The CDR3 runs to 18 residues. CDR1 KGHSH and CDR2 LQKENI come from the germline V gene. The CDR3 reads CASSLSAARGVSNQPQHF. Complete variable domain (other parts from reference TRBV18 and TRBJ1-5): NAGVMQNPRHLVRRRGQEARLRCSPMKGHSHVYWYRQLPEEGLKFMVYLQKENIIDESGMPKERFSAEFPKEGPSILRIQQVVRGDSAAYFCASSLSAARGVSNQPQHFGDGTRLSIL.

The chain uses TRBV12-3 or TRBV12-4 and TRBJ1-5; the D call from TCRdb, TRBD1, cannot be confirmed without DNA. This CDR3 has 13 amino acids. CDR3 sequence reads: CASCGQPGQPQHF.

The chain couples TRBV20-1 to TRBJ1-1. The CDR3 consists of 16 residues. Germline V gene sequence: CDR1 DFQATT, CDR2 SNEGSKA (reference sequence). CDR3: CSVSRGFSIRNTEAFF.

The chain uses TRBV6-2 or TRBV6-3 and TRBJ2-2; with no DNA, the TCRdb D assignment of TRBD1 cannot be verified. CDR3 length equals 17 residues. CDR1 and CDR2 (germline): MNHEY, SVGEGT. CDR3 loop: CASSYSGTGLPAGELFF.

V usage is TRBV7-3 and J usage is TRBJ2-2; the TCRdb D gene call, TRBD2, has no DNA to confirm it. The germline V gene has CDR1 SGHTA and CDR2 FQGTGA. The CDR3 is made up of 14 amino acids. CDR3 region: CASSTLRDAGELFF.

The chain employs TRBV29-1 and TRBJ1-3. Germline V gene sequence: CDR1 SQVTM, CDR2 ANQGSEA. The CDR3 is made up of 12 amino acids. Here the CDR3 reads CSAEDSGNTIYF.

The V gene is TRBV20-1, the J gene TRBJ2-3. Germline values: CDR1 DFQATT, CDR2 SNEGSKA (reference sequence). This CDR3 spans 11 amino acids. CDR3 region: CSASPADTQYF.

This chain joins TRBV29-1 and TRBJ1-1. Per the germline V gene, CDR1 is SQVTM and CDR2 is ANQGSEA. CDR3 length: 11 residues. This chain's CDR3 is CSVRANTEAFF.

The rearrangement joins TRBV29-1 to TRBJ2-5; lacking DNA, the TRBD1 call made by TCRdb goes unchecked. There are 13 residues in the CDR3. Germline assignment: CDR1 SQVTM and CDR2 ANQGSEA. The CDR3: CSVASRAQETQYF.

The V call is TRBV7-2, the J call TRBJ2-3. The CDR3 consists of 14 residues. Germline V CDR1 and CDR2: SGHTA, FQGNSA. Here the CDR3 reads CASSLALRADTQYF.

The chain couples TRBV4-3 to TRBJ2-3; TCRdb names TRBD1, which stays unverified in the absence of DNA. CDR1 is LGHNA and CDR2 is YSLEER in the germline V gene. The CDR3 is 14 residues long. The chain's CDR3 is CASSLVGGADTQYF.

The chain employs TRBV14 and TRBJ2-1; the TCRdb D gene call, TRBD1, has no DNA to confirm it. The CDR3 sequence is 17 residues long. Germline V gene sequence: CDR1 SGHDN, CDR2 FVKESK. CDR3: CASSQLGGVSSYNEQFF.

The chain uses TRBV6-5 and TRBJ1-3. CDR1 is MNHEY, CDR2 SVGAGI, per germline. There are 16 residues in the CDR3. CDR3 in amino acids: CASSYGRKPSGNTIYF.

J is TRBJ2-2 and V is TRBV6-2 or TRBV6-3; TCRdb picks TRBD1, but there is no DNA to check that call. Per germline, CDR1 MNHEY and CDR2 SVGEGT. The CDR3 consists of 15 residues. The CDR3: CASRPQGGNTGELFF.

The rearrangement links TRBV20-1 to TRBJ2-7; TCRdb reports TRBD2, a call that lacks DNA to check it against. Germline V gene data show CDR1 as DFQATT and CDR2 as SNEGSKA (reference sequence). The CDR3 spans 17 residues. CDR3 sequence reads: CSASWLGLAGRFYEQYF.

The CDR3 region is CSARRLAEHEQYF. The chain combines TRBV20-1 with TRBJ2-7; TCRdb selects TRBD2, and the lack of DNA leaves this call unchecked. CDR3 length: 13 residues. Germline V gene data show CDR1 as DFQATT and CDR2 as SNEGSKA (reference sequence).

The V and J genes are TRBV20-1 and TRBJ2-1. CDR1 DFQATT and CDR2 SNEGSKA come from the germline V gene (reference sequence). The CDR3 length is 13 residues. CDR3 amino acids: CSARPGFSDEQFF.